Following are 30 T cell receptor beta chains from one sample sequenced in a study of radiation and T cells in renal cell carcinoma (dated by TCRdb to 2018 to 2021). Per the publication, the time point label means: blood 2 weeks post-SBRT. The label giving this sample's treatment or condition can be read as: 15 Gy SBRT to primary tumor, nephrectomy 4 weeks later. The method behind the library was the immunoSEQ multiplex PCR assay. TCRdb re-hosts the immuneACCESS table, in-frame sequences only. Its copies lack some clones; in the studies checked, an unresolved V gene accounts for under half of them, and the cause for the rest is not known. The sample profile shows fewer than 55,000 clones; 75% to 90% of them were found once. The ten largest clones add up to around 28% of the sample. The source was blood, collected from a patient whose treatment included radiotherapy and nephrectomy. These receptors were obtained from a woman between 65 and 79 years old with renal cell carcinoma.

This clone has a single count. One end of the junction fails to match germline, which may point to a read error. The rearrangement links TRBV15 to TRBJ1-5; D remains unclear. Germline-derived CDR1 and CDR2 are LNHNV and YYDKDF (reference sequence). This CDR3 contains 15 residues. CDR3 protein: CATSSELLSDQPQHF. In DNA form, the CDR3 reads TGTGCCACCAGCTCAGAGTTACTTAGCGATCAGCCCCAGCATTTT. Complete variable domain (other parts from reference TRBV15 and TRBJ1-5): DAMVIQNPRYQVTQFGKPVTLSCSQTLNHNVMYWYQQKSSQAPKLLFHYYDKDFNNEADTPDNFQSRRPNTSFCFLDIRSPGLGDTAMYLCATSSELLSDQPQHFGDGTRLSIL.

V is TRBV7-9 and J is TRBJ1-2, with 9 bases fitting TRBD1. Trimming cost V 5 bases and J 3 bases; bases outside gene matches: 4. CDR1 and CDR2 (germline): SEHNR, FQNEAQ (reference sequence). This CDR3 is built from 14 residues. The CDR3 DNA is TGTGCCAGCAGCCCACAGGGGGCGGACTATGGCTACACCTTC. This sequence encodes CASSPQGADYGYTF.

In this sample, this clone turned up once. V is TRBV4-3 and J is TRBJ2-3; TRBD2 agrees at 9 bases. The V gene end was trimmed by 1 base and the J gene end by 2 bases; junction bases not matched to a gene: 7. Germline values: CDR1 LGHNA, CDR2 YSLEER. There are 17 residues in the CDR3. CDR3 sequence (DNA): TGCGCCAGCAGCCAAGCACCTAGCGGGATTAACACAGATACGCAGTATTTT. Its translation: CASSQAPSGINTDTQYF.

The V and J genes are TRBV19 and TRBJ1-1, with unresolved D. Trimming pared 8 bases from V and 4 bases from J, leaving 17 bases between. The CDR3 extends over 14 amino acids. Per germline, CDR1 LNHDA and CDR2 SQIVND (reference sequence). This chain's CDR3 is CASEVGRTGTEAFF. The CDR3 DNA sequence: TGTGCCAGTGAAGTGGGCCGGACGGGCACTGAAGCTTTCTTT.

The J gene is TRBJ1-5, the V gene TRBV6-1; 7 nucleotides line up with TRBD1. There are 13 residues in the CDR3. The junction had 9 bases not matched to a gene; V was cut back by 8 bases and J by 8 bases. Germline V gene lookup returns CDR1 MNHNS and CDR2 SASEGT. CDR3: CASGDSAKEPQHF. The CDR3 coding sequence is TGTGCCAGCGGGGACAGCGCGAAGGAGCCCCAGCATTTT.

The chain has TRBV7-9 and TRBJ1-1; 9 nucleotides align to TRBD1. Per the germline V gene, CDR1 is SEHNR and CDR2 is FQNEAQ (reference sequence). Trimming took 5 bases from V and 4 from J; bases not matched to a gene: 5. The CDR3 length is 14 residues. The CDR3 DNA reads TGTGCCAGCAGCCTCGGACAGGGGAGCACTGAAGCTTTCTTT. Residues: CASSLGQGSTEAFF.

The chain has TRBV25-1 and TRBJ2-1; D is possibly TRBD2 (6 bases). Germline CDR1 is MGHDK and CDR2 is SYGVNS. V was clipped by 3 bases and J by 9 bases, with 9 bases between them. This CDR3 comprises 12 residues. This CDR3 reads CASSDGGFEQFF. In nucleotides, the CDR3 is TGTGCCAGCAGTGACGGGGGTTTTGAGCAGTTCTTC.

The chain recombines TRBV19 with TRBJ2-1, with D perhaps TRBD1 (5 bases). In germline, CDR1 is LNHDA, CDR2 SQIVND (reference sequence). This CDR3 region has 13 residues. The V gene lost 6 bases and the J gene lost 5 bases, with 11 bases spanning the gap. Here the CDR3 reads CASSPGNNNEQFF. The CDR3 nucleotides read TGTGCCAGTAGCCCAGGGAACAACAATGAGCAGTTCTTC.

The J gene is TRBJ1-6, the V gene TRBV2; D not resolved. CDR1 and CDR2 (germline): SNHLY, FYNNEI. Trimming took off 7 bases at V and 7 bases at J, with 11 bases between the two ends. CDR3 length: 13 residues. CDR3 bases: TGTGCCAGCACCTCGGGGAGGAATTCACCCCTCCACTTT. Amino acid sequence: CASTSGRNSPLHF.

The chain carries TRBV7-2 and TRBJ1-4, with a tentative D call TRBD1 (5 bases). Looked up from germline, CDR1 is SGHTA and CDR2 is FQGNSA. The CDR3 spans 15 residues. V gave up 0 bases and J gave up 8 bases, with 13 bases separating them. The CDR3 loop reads CASSLAMGRREKLFF. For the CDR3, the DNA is TGTGCCAGCAGCTTAGCGATGGGGCGCAGGGAAAAACTGTTTTTT.

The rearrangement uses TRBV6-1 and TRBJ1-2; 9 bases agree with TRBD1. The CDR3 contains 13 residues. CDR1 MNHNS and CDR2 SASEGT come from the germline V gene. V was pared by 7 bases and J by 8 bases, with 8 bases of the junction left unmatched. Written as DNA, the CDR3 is TGTGCCAGCAACCCGGGACAGGGTGACGGCTACACCTTC. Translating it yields CASNPGQGDGYTF.

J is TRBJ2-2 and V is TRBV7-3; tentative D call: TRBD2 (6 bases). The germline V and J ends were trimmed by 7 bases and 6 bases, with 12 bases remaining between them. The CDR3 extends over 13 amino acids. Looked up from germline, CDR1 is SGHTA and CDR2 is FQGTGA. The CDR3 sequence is CASTNGLPGELFF. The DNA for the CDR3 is TGTGCCAGCACCAATGGACTACCCGGGGAGCTGTTTTTT.

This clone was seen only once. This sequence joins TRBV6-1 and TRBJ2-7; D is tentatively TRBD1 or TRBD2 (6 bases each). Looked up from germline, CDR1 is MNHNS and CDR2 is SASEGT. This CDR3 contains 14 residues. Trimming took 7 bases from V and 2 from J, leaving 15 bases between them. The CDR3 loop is CASMSEGDAYEQYF. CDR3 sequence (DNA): TGTGCCAGCATGTCGGAGGGGGACGCCTACGAGCAGTACTTC.

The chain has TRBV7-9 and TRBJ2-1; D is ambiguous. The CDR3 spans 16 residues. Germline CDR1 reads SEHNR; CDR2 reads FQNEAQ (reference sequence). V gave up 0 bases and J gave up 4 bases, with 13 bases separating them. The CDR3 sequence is CASSLALQSPYNEQFF. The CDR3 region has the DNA TGTGCCAGCAGCTTAGCGTTACAGAGTCCATACAATGAGCAGTTCTTC.

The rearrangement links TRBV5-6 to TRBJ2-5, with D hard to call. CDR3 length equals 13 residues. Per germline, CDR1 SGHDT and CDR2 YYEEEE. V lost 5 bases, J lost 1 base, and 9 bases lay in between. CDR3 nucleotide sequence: TGTGCCAGCAGTTATCAGTTCCAAGAGACCCAGTACTTC. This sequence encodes CASSYQFQETQYF.

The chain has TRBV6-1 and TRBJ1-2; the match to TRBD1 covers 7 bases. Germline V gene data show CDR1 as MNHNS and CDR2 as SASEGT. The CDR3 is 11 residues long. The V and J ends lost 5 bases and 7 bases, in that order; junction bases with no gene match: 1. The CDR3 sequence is CASSNRGGYTF. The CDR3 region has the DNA TGTGCCAGCAGTAACAGGGGTGGCTACACCTTC.

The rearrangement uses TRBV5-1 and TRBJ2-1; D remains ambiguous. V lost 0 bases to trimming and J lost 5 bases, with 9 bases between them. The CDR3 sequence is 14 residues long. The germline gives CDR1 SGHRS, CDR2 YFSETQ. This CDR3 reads CASSLGLTNNEQFF. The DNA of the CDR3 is TGCGCCAGCAGCTTGGGACTGACGAACAATGAGCAGTTCTTC.

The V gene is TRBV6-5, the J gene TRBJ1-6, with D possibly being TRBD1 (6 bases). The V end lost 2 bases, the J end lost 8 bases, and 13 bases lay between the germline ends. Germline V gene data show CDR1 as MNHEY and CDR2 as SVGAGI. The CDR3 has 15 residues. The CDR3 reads CASSYRQASDSPLHF. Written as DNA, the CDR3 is TGTGCCAGCAGTTACCGACAGGCGTCAGATTCACCCCTCCACTTT.

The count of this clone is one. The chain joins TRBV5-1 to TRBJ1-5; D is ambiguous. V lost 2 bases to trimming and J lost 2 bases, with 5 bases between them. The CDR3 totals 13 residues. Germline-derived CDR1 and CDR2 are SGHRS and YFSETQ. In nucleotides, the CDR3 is TGCGCCAGCAGCTTAGATGGCAATCAGCCCCAGCATTTT. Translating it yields CASSLDGNQPQHF.

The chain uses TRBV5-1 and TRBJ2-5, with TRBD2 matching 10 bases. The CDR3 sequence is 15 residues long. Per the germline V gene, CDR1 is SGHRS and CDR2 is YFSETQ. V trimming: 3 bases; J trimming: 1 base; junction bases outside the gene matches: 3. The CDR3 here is CASSSLAGAQETQYF. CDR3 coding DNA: TGCGCCAGCAGCTCCCTAGCGGGGGCCCAAGAGACCCAGTACTTC.

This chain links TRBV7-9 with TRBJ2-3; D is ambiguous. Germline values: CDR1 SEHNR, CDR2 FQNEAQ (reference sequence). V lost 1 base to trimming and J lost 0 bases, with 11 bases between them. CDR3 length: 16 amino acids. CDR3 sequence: CASSLDKKTSTDTQYF. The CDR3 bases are TGTGCCAGCAGCTTAGACAAGAAGACTAGCACAGATACGCAGTATTTT.

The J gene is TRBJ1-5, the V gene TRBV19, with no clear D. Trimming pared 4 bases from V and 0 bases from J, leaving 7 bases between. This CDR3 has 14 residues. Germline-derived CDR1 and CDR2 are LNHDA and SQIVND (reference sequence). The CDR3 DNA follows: TGTGCCAGTAGTAACGGGATTAGCAATCAGCCCCAGCATTTT. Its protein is CASSNGISNQPQHF.

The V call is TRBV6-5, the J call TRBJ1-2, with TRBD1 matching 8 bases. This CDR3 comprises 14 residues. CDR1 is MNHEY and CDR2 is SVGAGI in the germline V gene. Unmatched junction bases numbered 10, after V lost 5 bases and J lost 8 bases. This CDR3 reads CASSHRGQGGGYTF. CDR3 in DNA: TGTGCCAGCAGTCACCGCGGACAGGGCGGCGGCTACACCTTC.

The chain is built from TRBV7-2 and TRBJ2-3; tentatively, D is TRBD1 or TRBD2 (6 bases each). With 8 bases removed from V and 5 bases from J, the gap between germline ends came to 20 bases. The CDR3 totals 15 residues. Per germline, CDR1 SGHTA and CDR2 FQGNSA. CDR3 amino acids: CASRPEGGQRDTQYF. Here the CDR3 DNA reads TGTGCCAGCCGTCCCGAAGGGGGGCAGAGAGATACGCAGTATTTT.

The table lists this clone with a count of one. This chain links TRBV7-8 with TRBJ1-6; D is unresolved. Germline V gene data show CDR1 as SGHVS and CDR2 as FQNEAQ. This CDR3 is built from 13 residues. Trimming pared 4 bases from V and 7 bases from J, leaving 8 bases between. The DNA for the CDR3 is TGTGCCAGCAGCTCTCAGGAGAATTCACCCCTCCACTTT. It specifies CASSSQENSPLHF.

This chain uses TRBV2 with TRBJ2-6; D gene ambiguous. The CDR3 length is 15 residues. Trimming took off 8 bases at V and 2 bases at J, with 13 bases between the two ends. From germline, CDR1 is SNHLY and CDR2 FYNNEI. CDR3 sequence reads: CASEPPSAGANVLTF. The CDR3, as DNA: TGTGCCAGCGAGCCCCCGTCGGCTGGGGCCAACGTCCTGACTTTC. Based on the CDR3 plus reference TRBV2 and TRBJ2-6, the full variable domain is EPEVTQTPSHQVTQMGQEVILRCVPISNHLYFYWYRQILGQKVEFLVSFYNNEISEKSEIFDDQFSVERPDGSNFTLKIRSTKLEDSAMYFCASEPPSAGANVLTFGAGSRLTVL.

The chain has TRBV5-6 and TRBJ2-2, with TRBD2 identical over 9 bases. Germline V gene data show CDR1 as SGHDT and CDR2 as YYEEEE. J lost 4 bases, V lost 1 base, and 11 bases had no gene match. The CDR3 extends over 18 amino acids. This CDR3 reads CASSLLSNVAGVTGELFF. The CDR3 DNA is TGTGCCAGCAGCTTGCTATCTAACGTAGCGGGAGTCACCGGGGAGCTGTTTTTT.

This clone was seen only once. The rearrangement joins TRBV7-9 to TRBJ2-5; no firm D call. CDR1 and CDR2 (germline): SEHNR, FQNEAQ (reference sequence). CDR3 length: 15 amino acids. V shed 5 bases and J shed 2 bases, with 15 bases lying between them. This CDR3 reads CASSPIADLQETQYF. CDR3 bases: TGTGCCAGCAGCCCAATAGCAGACTTACAAGAGACCCAGTACTTC.

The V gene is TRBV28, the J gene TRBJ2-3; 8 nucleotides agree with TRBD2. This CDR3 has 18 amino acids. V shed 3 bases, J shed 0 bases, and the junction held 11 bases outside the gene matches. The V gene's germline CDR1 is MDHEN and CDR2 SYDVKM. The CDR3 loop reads CASSFGLAGRPSTDTQYF. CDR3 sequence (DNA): TGTGCCAGCAGTTTCGGTCTAGCGGGCCGACCTAGCACAGATACGCAGTATTTT.

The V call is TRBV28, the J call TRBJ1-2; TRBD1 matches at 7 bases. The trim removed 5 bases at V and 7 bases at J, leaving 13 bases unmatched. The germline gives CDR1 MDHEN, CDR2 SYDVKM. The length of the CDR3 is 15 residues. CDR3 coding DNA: TGTGCCAGCAGTGAGGAAAGTTACAGGGGACCTGGCTACACCTTC. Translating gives CASSEESYRGPGYTF.